These T cell receptor beta chains were read from a single sample in a study of blood T cell repertoires in COVID-19. Sequencing was performed with immunoSEQ multiplex PCR; in TCRdb, only in-frame clones are kept and a portion is missing. This sample carries hundreds of thousands of clones, over 65% of them seen once, and the ten largest clones take under 3%. The sample consisted of peripheral blood. These receptors originate from a woman aged 70 to 79 with active or convalescent COVID-19. Each CDR3 is given with its conserved first and last residue. The D gene is left open where the match is weak. The size field is filled for only some rows; it gives once, few, many or a size class.

CDR3: CASAQARASPLHF; DNA: TGCGCCAGCGCCCAGGCCAGGGCCTCACCCCTCCACTTT; size: .; V: TRBV23-1; J: TRBJ1-6; D: .
CDR3: CASRTGSNSPLHF; DNA: TGTGCCAGCAGGACCGGGAGCAATTCACCCCTCCACTTT; size: .; V: TRBV28; J: TRBJ1-6; D: .
CDR3: CASSLAEGNTIYF; DNA: TGTGCCAGCAGCTTAGCCGAGGGAAACACCATATATTTT; size: .; V: TRBV7-2; J: TRBJ1-3; D: .
CDR3: CASSTPGTGWYGYTF; DNA: TGTGCCAGTAGTACCCCCGGGACAGGGTGGTATGGCTACACCTTC; size: .; V: TRBV19; J: TRBJ1-2; D: TRBD1
CDR3: CASSKRGPRTF; DNA: TGTGCCAGCAGCAAAAGGGGGCCGCGGACCTTC; size: .; V: TRBV21-1; J: TRBJ1-2; D: .
CDR3: CASMGVGRNTEAFF; DNA: TGTGCCAGCATGGGAGTAGGGAGGAACACTGAAGCTTTCTTT; size: .; V: TRBV28; J: TRBJ1-1; D: .
CDR3: CASSFGWGDNSPLHF; DNA: TGCGCCAGCAGCTTCGGGTGGGGGGATAATTCACCCCTCCACTTT; size: .; V: TRBV5-1; J: TRBJ1-6; D: .
CDR3: CASSLATSGRNEQFF; DNA: TGCGCCAGCAGCTTGGCGACTAGCGGGAGGAATGAGCAGTTCTTC; size: .; V: TRBV5-1; J: TRBJ2-1; D: TRBD2
CDR3: CASSLVVGTGDEQYF; DNA: TGTGCCAGCAGCTTGGTGGTGGGGACAGGGGACGAGCAGTACTTC; size: .; V: TRBV5-6; J: TRBJ2-7; D: TRBD1
CDR3: CSAGQGLETQYF; DNA: TGCAGCGCGGGACAGGGGTTAGAGACCCAGTACTTC; size: .; V: TRBV29-1; J: TRBJ2-5; D: TRBD1
CDR3: CASSAGQSYGYTF; DNA: TGTGCCAGCAGCGCGGGACAGAGTTATGGCTACACCTTC; size: .; V: TRBV7-2; J: TRBJ1-2; D: TRBD1
CDR3: CASSRYSGGTNEKLFF; DNA: TGTGCCAGCAGCCGCTACTCAGGGGGTACTAATGAAAAACTGTTTTTT; size: .; V: TRBV3-1/TRBV3-2; J: TRBJ1-4; D: TRBD1
CDR3: CASKRQGVSNEKLFF; DNA: TGTGCCAGCAAGAGACAGGGCGTCTCGAATGAAAAACTGTTTTTT; size: .; V: TRBV2; J: TRBJ1-4; D: TRBD1
CDR3: CASSSYEETQYF; DNA: TGTGCCAGCAGCTCCTACGAAGAGACCCAGTACTTC; size: .; V: TRBV5-5; J: TRBJ2-5; D: .
CDR3: CASSHDRGQGNTEAFF; DNA: TGTGCCAGCAGCCATGACAGGGGACAGGGGAACACTGAAGCTTTCTTT; size: .; V: TRBV7-9; J: TRBJ1-1; D: TRBD1
CDR3: CASSLVAGGAGKNIQYF; DNA: TGTGCCAGCAGCTTAGTAGCAGGGGGCGCGGGCAAAAACATTCAGTACTTC; size: few; V: TRBV7-2; J: TRBJ2-4; D: TRBD1
CDR3: CASSREGNTEAFF; DNA: TGTGCCAGCAGTCGTGAGGGGAACACTGAAGCTTTCTTT; size: .; V: TRBV6-5; J: TRBJ1-1; D: .
CDR3: CASSWDRAGGYGYTF; DNA: TGTGCCAGCAGTTGGGACAGGGCCGGAGGCTATGGCTACACCTTC; size: .; V: TRBV27; J: TRBJ1-2; D: TRBD1
CDR3: CASSEVQLSYEQYF; DNA: TGTGCCAGCAGTGAAGTACAGCTCTCCTACGAGCAGTACTTC; size: once; V: TRBV6-1; J: TRBJ2-7; D: .
CDR3: CASSLTPGDRARHF; DNA: TGTGCCAGCAGCTTAACTCCCGGGGACAGGGCGAGGCATTTT; size: .; V: TRBV7-3; J: TRBJ1-5; D: TRBD1
CDR3: CASSLGTGGRADTQYF; DNA: TGTGCCAGCAGTTTAGGGACGGGGGGTAGGGCAGATACGCAGTATTTT; size: .; V: TRBV28; J: TRBJ2-3; D: TRBD2
CDR3: CATSDFNAGVQETQYF; DNA: TGTGCCACCAGTGATTTTAATGCAGGGGTCCAAGAGACCCAGTACTTC; size: .; V: TRBV24-1; J: TRBJ2-5; D: .
CDR3: CASSLGLAGDWVTGELFF; DNA: TGTGCCAGCAGCTTAGGACTAGCGGGAGATTGGGTCACCGGGGAGCTGTTTTTT; size: .; V: TRBV11-3; J: TRBJ2-2; D: TRBD2
CDR3: CAIGRDTANTGELFF; DNA: TGTGCCATCGGTCGGGACACTGCGAACACCGGGGAGCTGTTTTTT; size: .; V: TRBV10-3; J: TRBJ2-2; D: .
CDR3: CASRSGGRSYNEQFF; DNA: TGTGCCAGCAGGTCCGGCGGCCGCTCCTACAATGAGCAGTTCTTC; size: .; V: TRBV27; J: TRBJ2-1; D: .
CDR3: CASSYPRDWRGYEQYF; DNA: TGTGCCAGCAGCTATCCAAGGGACTGGAGGGGATACGAGCAGTACTTC; size: .; V: TRBV7-9; J: TRBJ2-7; D: .
CDR3: CASSTGQDYGYTF; DNA: TGTGCCAGCAGTACGGGACAGGACTATGGCTACACCTTC; size: .; V: TRBV6-2/TRBV6-3; J: TRBJ1-2; D: TRBD1
CDR3: CASSPTTGGTDTQYF; DNA: TGTGCCAGCTCTCCGACAACAGGGGGCACAGATACGCAGTATTTT; size: .; V: TRBV18; J: TRBJ2-3; D: TRBD1
CDR3: CASSLGISWSGVW; DNA: TGTGCCAGCAGCCTGGGCATATCATGGTCAGGGGTTTGG; size: .; V: TRBV7-8; J: TRBJ1-5; D: .
CDR3: CASSQRGGKYF; DNA: TGTGCCAGCAGTCAACGGGGCGGGAAGTATTTT; size: .; V: TRBV6-5; J: TRBJ2-3; D: .
CDR3: CASSGTGGGQFF; DNA: TGTGCCAGCAGCGGGACAGGGGGCGGACAGTTCTTC; size: .; V: TRBV6-2/TRBV6-3; J: TRBJ2-1; D: TRBD1
CDR3: CASSQGRPALYEQYF; DNA: TGTGCCAGCAGCCAAGGCAGGCCCGCGCTTTACGAGCAGTACTTC; size: .; V: TRBV3-1/TRBV3-2; J: TRBJ2-7; D: .
CDR3: CASSLHGHLYEQYF; DNA: TGTGCCAGCAGCCTGCATGGACACCTCTACGAGCAGTACTTC; size: .; V: TRBV5-8; J: TRBJ2-7; D: .
CDR3: CASSLSLYSNQPQHF; DNA: TGTGCCAGCAGCTTGTCACTGTATAGCAATCAGCCCCAGCATTTT; size: .; V: TRBV5-6; J: TRBJ1-5; D: .
CDR3: CASSPQGSTDTQYF; DNA: TGTGCCAGCAGCCCACAGGGGAGCACAGATACGCAGTATTTT; size: .; V: TRBV7-2; J: TRBJ2-3; D: TRBD1
CDR3: CASSAVQGREEKLFF; DNA: TGCGCCAGCAGCGCAGTACAGGGAAGGGAGGAAAAACTGTTTTTT; size: once; V: TRBV5-1; J: TRBJ1-4; D: .
CDR3: CSKTSFDTQYF; DNA: TGCAGCAAGACTAGTTTCGATACGCAGTATTTT; size: .; V: TRBV29-1; J: TRBJ2-3; D: .
CDR3: CASSYGTDYGYTF; DNA: TGTGCCAGCAGCTACGGGACAGACTATGGCTACACCTTC; size: .; V: TRBV7-2; J: TRBJ1-2; D: TRBD1
CDR3: CASSIIGGDYYGYTF; DNA: TGTGCCAGTAGTATTATTGGAGGGGACTACTATGGCTACACCTTC; size: .; V: TRBV19; J: TRBJ1-2; D: .
CDR3: CASSTTGGRDQPQHF; DNA: TGTGCCAGCAGCACCACAGGGGGCAGGGATCAGCCCCAGCATTTT; size: .; V: TRBV28; J: TRBJ1-5; D: TRBD1
CDR3: CASSEVHGGTYGYTF; DNA: TGTGCCAGCAGTGAAGTTCATGGGGGGACCTATGGCTACACCTTC; size: .; V: TRBV6-1; J: TRBJ1-2; D: .
CDR3: CASSRESSTEAFF; DNA: TGTGCCAGCAGTCGAGAATCGAGCACTGAAGCTTTCTTT; size: .; V: TRBV6-5; J: TRBJ1-1; D: .
CDR3: CASSLAAGSSYEQYF; DNA: TGTGCCAGCAGCTTAGCAGCGGGGAGCTCCTACGAGCAGTACTTC; size: .; V: TRBV7-2; J: TRBJ2-7; D: TRBD2
CDR3: CASSLLAGRDRTGELFF; DNA: TGTGCCAGCAGTTTACTAGCGGGAAGGGATAGGACCGGGGAGCTGTTTTTT; size: .; V: TRBV27; J: TRBJ2-2; D: TRBD2
CDR3: CATSREGRGQGSYEQYF; DNA: TGTGCCACCAGCAGGGAGGGAAGGGGGCAGGGGTCCTACGAGCAGTACTTC; size: .; V: TRBV15; J: TRBJ2-7; D: .